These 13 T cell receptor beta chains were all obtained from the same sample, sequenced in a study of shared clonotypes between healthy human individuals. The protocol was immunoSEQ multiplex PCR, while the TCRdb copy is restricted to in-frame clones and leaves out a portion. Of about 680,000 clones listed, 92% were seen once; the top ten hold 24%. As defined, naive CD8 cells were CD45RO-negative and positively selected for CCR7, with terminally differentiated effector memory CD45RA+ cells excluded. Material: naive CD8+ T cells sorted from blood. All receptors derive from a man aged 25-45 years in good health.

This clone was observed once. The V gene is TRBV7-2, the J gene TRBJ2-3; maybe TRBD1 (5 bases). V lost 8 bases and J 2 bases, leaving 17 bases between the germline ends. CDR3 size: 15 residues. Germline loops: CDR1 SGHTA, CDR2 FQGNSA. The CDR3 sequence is CASLSLDRNTDTQYF. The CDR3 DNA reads TGTGCCAGCCTCTCTCTCGACAGAAACACAGATACGCAGTATTTT.

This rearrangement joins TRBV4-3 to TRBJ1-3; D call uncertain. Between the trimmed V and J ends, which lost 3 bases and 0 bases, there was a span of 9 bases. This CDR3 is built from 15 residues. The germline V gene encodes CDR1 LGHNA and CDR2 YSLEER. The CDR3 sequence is CASSHGRSSGNTIYF. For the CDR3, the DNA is TGCGCCAGCAGCCATGGCCGAAGCTCTGGAAACACCATATATTTT.

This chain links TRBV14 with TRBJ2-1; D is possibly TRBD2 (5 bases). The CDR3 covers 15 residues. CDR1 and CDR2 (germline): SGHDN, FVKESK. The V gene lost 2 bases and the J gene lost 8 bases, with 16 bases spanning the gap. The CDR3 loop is CASSQLRVAFHEQFF. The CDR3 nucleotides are TGTGCCAGCAGCCAACTACGGGTAGCGTTTCATGAGCAGTTCTTC.

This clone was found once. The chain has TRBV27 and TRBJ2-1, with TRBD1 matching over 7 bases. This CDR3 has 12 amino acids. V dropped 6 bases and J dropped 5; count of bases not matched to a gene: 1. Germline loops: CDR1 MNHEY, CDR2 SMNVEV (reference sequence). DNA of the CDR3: TGTGCCAGCAGGACAGGGAACAATGAGCAGTTCTTC. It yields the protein CASRTGNNEQFF.

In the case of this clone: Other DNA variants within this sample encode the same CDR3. The chain's CDR3 is CASSQGIGYIEEKLFF. The CDR3 DNA is TGCGCCAGCAGCCAAGGAATCGGCTATATAGAAGAAAAACTGTTTTTT. The chain couples TRBV4-1 to TRBJ1-4; D remains ambiguous. CDR3 size: 16 residues. V lost 1 base and J lost 8, with 17 bases in between. Germline CDR1 reads MGHRA; CDR2 reads YSYEKL.

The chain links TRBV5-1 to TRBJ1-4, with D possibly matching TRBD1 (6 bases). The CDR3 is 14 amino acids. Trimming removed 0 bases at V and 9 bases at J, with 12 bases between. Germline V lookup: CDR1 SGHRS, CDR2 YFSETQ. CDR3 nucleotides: TGCGCCAGCAGCTTGGGGGGGCTTGGCAAAAAACTGTTTTTT. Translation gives CASSLGGLGKKLFF. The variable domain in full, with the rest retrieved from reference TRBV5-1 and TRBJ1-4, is KAGVTQTPRYLIKTRGQQVTLSCSPISGHRSVSWYQQTPGQGLQFLFEYFSETQRNKGNFPGRFSGRQFSNSRSEMNVSTLELGDSALYLCASSLGGLGKKLFFGSGTQLSVL.

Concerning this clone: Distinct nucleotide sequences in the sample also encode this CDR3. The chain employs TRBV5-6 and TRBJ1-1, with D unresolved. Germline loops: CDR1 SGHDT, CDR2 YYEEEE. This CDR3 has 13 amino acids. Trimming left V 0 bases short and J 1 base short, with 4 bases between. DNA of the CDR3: TGTGCCAGCAGCTTGGGAGGGAACACTGAAGCTTTCTTT. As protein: CASSLGGNTEAFF.

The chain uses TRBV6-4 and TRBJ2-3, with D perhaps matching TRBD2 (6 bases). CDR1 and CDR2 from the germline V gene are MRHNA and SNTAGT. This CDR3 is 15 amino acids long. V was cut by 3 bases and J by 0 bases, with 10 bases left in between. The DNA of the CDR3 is TGTGCCAGCAGTGAAATAGCGGCTAGCACAGATACGCAGTATTTT. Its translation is CASSEIAASTDTQYF.

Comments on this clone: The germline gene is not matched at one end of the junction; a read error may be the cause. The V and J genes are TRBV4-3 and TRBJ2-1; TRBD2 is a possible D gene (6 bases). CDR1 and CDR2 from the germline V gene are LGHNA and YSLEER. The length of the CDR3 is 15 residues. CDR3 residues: CASSQEWRTTNEQFF. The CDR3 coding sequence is TGCGCCAGCAGCCAAGAGTGGAGGACTACCAATGAACAGTTCTTC.

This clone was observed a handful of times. CDR3 loop: CASSSSSRGYEQYF. The CDR3 bases are TGTGCCAGCAGCTCCTCCTCCAGGGGCTACGAGCAGTACTTC. The chain has TRBV7-9 and TRBJ2-7; tentative D call: TRBD1 (6 bases). Per the germline V gene, CDR1 is SEHNR and CDR2 is FQNEAQ (reference sequence). The CDR3 has 14 residues. V lost 4 bases to trimming and J lost 3 bases, with 13 bases between them.

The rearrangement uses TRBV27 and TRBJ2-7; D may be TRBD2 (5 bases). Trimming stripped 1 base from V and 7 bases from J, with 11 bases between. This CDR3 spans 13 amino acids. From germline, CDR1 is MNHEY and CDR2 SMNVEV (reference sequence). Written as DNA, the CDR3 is TGTGCCAGCAGTTTATTCGGGGTTGGGGAGCAGTACTTC. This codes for CASSLFGVGEQYF.

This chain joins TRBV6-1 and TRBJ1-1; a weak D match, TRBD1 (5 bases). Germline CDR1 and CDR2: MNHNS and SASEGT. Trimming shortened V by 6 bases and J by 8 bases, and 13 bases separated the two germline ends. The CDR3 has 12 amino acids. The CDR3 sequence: CASRGDRLEAFF. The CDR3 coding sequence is TGTGCCAGCAGGGGGGACCGATTAGAAGCTTTCTTT.

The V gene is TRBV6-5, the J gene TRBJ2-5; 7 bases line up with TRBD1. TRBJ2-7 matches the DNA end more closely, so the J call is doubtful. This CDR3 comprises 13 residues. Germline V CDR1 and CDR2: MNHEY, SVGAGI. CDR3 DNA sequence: TGTGCCAGCAGTTACGAGACAGGGTACGAGCAGTACTTC. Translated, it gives CASSYETGYEQYF.